The 24 T cell receptor beta chains below all came from one sample that was sequenced in a study of cytomegalovirus exposure and HLA in healthy donors. The PCR was carried out with 60 Vbeta primers and 13 Jbeta primers. Sequenced by immunoSEQ multiplex PCR; TCRdb stores in-frame clones only, minus some. The data hold about 250,000 clones, with under 90% observed a single time. Material for sequencing was PBMCs. The receptors were sampled from a girl aged 2 to 9 in good health and CMV-seronegative.

The genes are TRBV30 and TRBJ2-7, with D uncertain. The CDR3 is made up of 12 amino acids. CDR1 is GTSNPN and CDR2 is SVGIG in the germline V gene (reference sequence). V was trimmed by 2 bases and J by 3 bases, leaving 8 bases between them. CDR3 protein: CAWSYGDYEQYF. In nucleotides, the CDR3 is TGTGCCTGGAGTTACGGAGACTACGAGCAGTACTTC.

The chain joins TRBV4-1 to TRBJ2-1, with 10 bases lining up with TRBD1. The CDR3 has 17 amino acids. The V gene's germline CDR1 is MGHRA and CDR2 YSYEKL. The ends lost 4 bases at V and 3 bases at J; junction bases unmatched: 9. CDR3 sequence reads: CASSPQEGDRGYNEQFF. The CDR3 DNA is TGCGCCAGCAGCCCCCAAGAGGGGGACAGGGGCTACAATGAGCAGTTCTTC.

This chain uses TRBV11-2 with TRBJ2-5; TRBD1 matches at 7 bases. The J segment lost 1 base and the V segment lost 5 bases, leaving 7 bases of the junction unmatched. This CDR3 has 15 amino acids. CDR1 is SGHAT and CDR2 is FQNNGV in the germline V gene. The CDR3 DNA is TGTGCCAGCAGCCATGGGACAGATAGCCAAGAGACCCAGTACTTC. It yields the protein CASSHGTDSQETQYF. Full variable domain (rest looked up from reference TRBV11-2 and TRBJ2-5): EAGVAQSPRYKIIEKRQSVAFWCNPISGHATLYWYQQILGQGPKLLIQFQNNGVVDDSQLPKDRFSAERLKGVDSTLKIQPAKLEDSAVYLCASSHGTDSQETQYFGPGTRLLVL.

The table lists this clone with a count of one. The V call is TRBV7-9, the J call TRBJ1-2; 7 bases line up with TRBD1. Germline V gene lookup returns CDR1 SEHNR and CDR2 FQNEAQ (reference sequence). The CDR3 covers 15 residues. V gave up 5 bases and J gave up 2 bases; unmatched junction bases: 8. CDR3 loop: CASSRGAGGNYGYTF. The CDR3 region has the DNA TGTGCCAGCAGCCGAGGGGCAGGGGGGAACTATGGCTACACCTTC.

The V gene is TRBV7-8, the J gene TRBJ2-1, with 7 positions matching TRBD2. CDR3 length equals 14 residues. J gave up 7 bases and V 3 bases, and 6 bases lay outside the gene matches. Germline loops: CDR1 SGHVS, CDR2 FQNEAQ. Here the CDR3 DNA reads TGTGCCAGCAGCTTTTATGGCGGGAGTAATGAGCAGTTCTTC. This gives the protein CASSFYGGSNEQFF. The full variable domain, its missing parts supplied by reference TRBV7-8 and TRBJ2-1, is GAGVSQSPRYKVAKRGQDVALRCDPISGHVSLFWYQQALGQGPEFLTYFQNEAQLDKSGLPSDRFFAERPEGSVSTLKIQRTQQEDSAVYLCASSFYGGSNEQFFGPGTRLTVL.

This chain connects TRBV18 to TRBJ1-1; maybe TRBD1 (6 bases). CDR3 size: 13 residues. CDR1 is KGHSH, CDR2 LQKENI, per germline. V was pared by 6 bases and J by 1 base, with 9 bases between. As DNA, the CDR3 is TGTGCCAGCTCCGCAGGGGAGAACACTGAAGCTTTCTTT. It encodes CASSAGENTEAFF.

The chain combines TRBV7-8 with TRBJ2-3; 11 bases align to TRBD2. Germline CDR1 and CDR2: SGHVS and FQNEAQ. V shed 2 bases, J shed 2 bases, and the junction held 3 bases outside the gene matches. CDR3 length: 16 residues. CDR3 amino acids: CASSLLAGGLTDTQYF. The CDR3 DNA is TGTGCCAGCAGCTTACTAGCGGGGGGCCTCACAGATACGCAGTATTTT.

V is TRBV7-8 and J is TRBJ2-7; 8 bases map to TRBD1. Germline CDR1 is SGHVS and CDR2 is FQNEAQ. This CDR3 is built from 14 residues. Trimming at V came to 3 bases and at J to 0 bases, leaving 1 base not matched to a gene. CDR3 in DNA: TGTGCCAGCAGCTTCAGGGGGCCCTCCTACGAGCAGTACTTC. Amino acid sequence: CASSFRGPSYEQYF. Complete variable domain (other parts from reference TRBV7-8 and TRBJ2-7): GAGVSQSPRYKVAKRGQDVALRCDPISGHVSLFWYQQALGQGPEFLTYFQNEAQLDKSGLPSDRFFAERPEGSVSTLKIQRTQQEDSAVYLCASSFRGPSYEQYFGPGTRLTVT.

The chain links TRBV29-1 to TRBJ2-7; 7 positions agree with TRBD1. Germline CDR1 is SQVTM and CDR2 is ANQGSEA. The CDR3 is made up of 12 amino acids. J gave up 3 bases and V 4 bases, and 3 bases lay outside the gene matches. This chain's CDR3 is CSVARQGYEQYF. CDR3 DNA sequence: TGCAGCGTTGCCAGACAGGGCTACGAGCAGTACTTC.

The chain combines TRBV7-3 with TRBJ2-7, with D maybe TRBD1 (6 bases). The length of the CDR3 is 15 residues. CDR1 is SGHTA, CDR2 FQGTGA, per germline. Between the trimmed V and J ends, which lost 2 bases and 1 base, there was a span of 12 bases. The CDR3 protein is CASSLFPDRSYEQYF. The CDR3 bases are TGTGCCAGCAGCTTATTTCCCGACAGGTCCTACGAGCAGTACTTC.

The chain uses TRBV29-1 and TRBJ2-5; D gene unclear. Between the trimmed V and J ends, which lost 5 bases and 4 bases, there was a span of 5 bases. CDR1 and CDR2 (germline): SQVTM, ANQGSEA. The CDR3 consists of 10 residues. For the CDR3, the DNA is TGCAGCGTTCGTAGAGAGACCCAGTACTTC. Protein: CSVRRETQYF.

The J gene is TRBJ2-5, the V gene TRBV7-9; D call uncertain. The end of the DNA aligns better with TRBJ2-7, so the J call may be wrong. The length of the CDR3 is 14 residues. CDR1 is SEHNR and CDR2 is FQNEAQ in the germline V gene (reference sequence). This CDR3 reads CASSAPADSYEQYF. CDR3 DNA: TGTGCCAGCAGCGCTCCCGCGGACTCCTACGAGCAGTACTTC.

The rearrangement links TRBV5-4 to TRBJ2-7; 7 bases are a match to TRBD1. Germline CDR1 SGHNT, CDR2 YYREEE (reference sequence). The CDR3 consists of 17 residues. Trimming at V came to 4 bases and at J to 1 base, leaving 14 bases not matched to a gene. The CDR3 sequence: CASSRRGRDSVSYEQYF. In DNA form, the CDR3 reads TGTGCCAGCAGCCGAAGAGGTAGGGACAGTGTGTCCTACGAGCAGTACTTC.

The rearrangement uses TRBV11-2 and TRBJ1-1; no reliable D call. The germline V gene encodes CDR1 SGHAT and CDR2 FQNNGV. The V end was cut by 5 bases, the J end by 1 base, with 8 bases between. The CDR3 loop spans 13 amino acids. The CDR3 here is CASSRPGNTEAFF. The DNA for the CDR3 is TGTGCCAGCAGCCGGCCGGGGAACACTGAAGCTTTCTTT.

This clone was counted a few times. CDR3 bases: TGTGCCAGCAGCCGGGGGGGCGGGAGCAATCAGCCCCAGCATTTT. Its translation: CASSRGGGSNQPQHF. This chain connects TRBV7-9 to TRBJ1-5; TRBD1 might be the D (6 bases). The CDR3 consists of 15 residues. V was pared by 5 bases and J by 1 base, with 12 bases between. The germline V gene encodes CDR1 SEHNR and CDR2 FQNEAQ (reference sequence).

The chain uses TRBV19 and TRBJ1-1; the D gene is possibly TRBD1 (6 bases). V was trimmed by 2 bases and J by 4 bases, leaving 14 bases between them. CDR1 is LNHDA and CDR2 is SQIVND in the germline V gene (reference sequence). This CDR3 contains 15 residues. This CDR3 reads CASSIRQDLSTEAFF. Here the CDR3 DNA reads TGTGCCAGTAGTATAAGACAGGATTTGAGCACTGAAGCTTTCTTT.

The J gene is TRBJ2-5, the V gene TRBV6-1; 8 bases agree with TRBD2. Trimming at V came to 2 bases and at J to 9 bases, leaving 17 bases not matched to a gene. The CDR3 consists of 17 residues. Germline assignment: CDR1 MNHNS and CDR2 SASEGT. The CDR3 region is CASSETRRTSGSGAQYF. In nucleotides, the CDR3 is TGTGCCAGCAGTGAAACCCGACGAACTAGCGGCAGTGGGGCCCAGTACTTC.

J is TRBJ2-1 and V is TRBV15; the D gene is possibly TRBD1 (5 bases). The CDR3 spans 14 residues. Germline V gene sequence: CDR1 LNHNV, CDR2 YYDKDF (reference sequence). Trimming pared 3 bases from V and 2 bases from J, leaving 8 bases between. The CDR3 here is CATSSRQTYNEQFF. DNA for the CDR3: TGTGCCACCAGCAGTCGACAGACCTACAATGAGCAGTTCTTC.

The chain links TRBV7-3 to TRBJ1-4; weak D call: TRBD1 (5 bases). The CDR3 covers 14 residues. Germline CDR1 is SGHTA and CDR2 is FQGTGA. The CDR3 spells CGPSRDLENEKLFF. The CDR3 DNA reads as TGTGGTCCGTCGCGGGACCTAGAAAATGAAAAACTGTTTTTT.

This chain uses TRBV19 with TRBJ2-7; D might be TRBD1 (7 bases). The CDR3 loop spans 14 amino acids. V was trimmed by 8 bases and J by 4 bases, leaving 18 bases between them. Germline-derived CDR1 and CDR2 are LNHDA and SQIVND (reference sequence). The CDR3 DNA reads as TGTGCCAGTTCCAAGGGGGGACAGATTTACGAGCAGTACTTC. Amino acid sequence: CASSKGGQIYEQYF.

The CDR3 DNA reads as TGTGCCAGCAGCTTGAGGGGTATGGTGGGCGAGCAGTACTTC. Amino acids: CASSLRGMVGEQYF. The chain is built from TRBV5-4 and TRBJ2-7; possibly TRBD1 for D (5 bases). This CDR3 is 14 amino acids long. Per germline, CDR1 SGHNT and CDR2 YYREEE (reference sequence). V was shortened by 1 base and J by 6 bases, with 14 bases between the two germline ends.

This chain links TRBV7-8 with TRBJ1-5; D is perhaps TRBD1 (5 bases). Per the germline V gene, CDR1 is SGHVS and CDR2 is FQNEAQ. This CDR3 comprises 14 residues. Trimming stripped 1 base from V and 9 bases from J, with 13 bases between. The CDR3 DNA reads as TGTGCCAGCAGCTTAGTGGAGGGGTTAAGGCCCCAGCATTTT. This codes for CASSLVEGLRPQHF.

The V and J genes are TRBV5-4 and TRBJ2-3, with D uncertain. This CDR3 has 13 amino acids. Germline V gene data show CDR1 as SGHNT and CDR2 as YYREEE (reference sequence). The ends were cut back, 1 base at V and 9 bases at J, with 12 bases in the middle. This chain's CDR3 is CASSLFQEITQYF. DNA of the CDR3: TGTGCCAGCAGCTTGTTTCAGGAAATAACGCAGTATTTT. The full variable domain, in which reference TRBV5-4 and TRBJ2-3 provide the parts outside the CDR3, is ETGVTQSPTHLIKTRGQQVTLRCSSQSGHNTVSWYQQALGQGPQFIFQYYREEENGRGNFPPRFSGLQFPNYSSELNVNALELDDSALYLCASSLFQEITQYFGPGTRLTVL.

The chain combines TRBV6-6 with TRBJ2-7, with 10 bases identical to TRBD1. The CDR3 is made up of 14 amino acids. CDR1 MNHNY and CDR2 SVGAGI come from the germline V gene (reference sequence). J lost 4 bases, V lost 5 bases, and 5 bases had no gene match. The CDR3 DNA is TGTGCCAGCAGTCAGGGACAGGGGAGGTACGAGCAGTACTTC. Translating gives CASSQGQGRYEQYF.